The present TCR beta chain was sequenced within a study of T-cell memory formation after mild COVID-19 (dated by TCRdb to the early 2020s). In terms of the full investigation: TCR sequence clusters from the two donors were found to be largely donor specific. The cohort was made up of two young adult volunteers, one female and one male, who were previously healthy. T-cell clones expanding and contracting after mild COVID-19 in a couple of donors were tracked by longitudinal TCRalpha and TCRbeta repertoire sequencing. Findings and caveats that apply to the study as a whole: The second-wave clones that peaked on day 37 were not confirmed to be SARS-CoV-2 specific. Contracting CD4+ clones were found mainly in CM and EM memory subsets, while CD8+ clones were enriched in EMRA. Some responding clones were detected in pre-infection memory, which suggested that pre-existing cross-reactive memory T cells had joined the SARS-CoV-2 response. Only a couple of mild cases were covered by the study, and larger cohorts that include severe cases with pre-infection samples were considered necessary. Balanced CD4/CD8 phenotypes were observed for clones contracting from day 15 to 85, whereas a bias towards CD4+ was observed for a second wave of clones expanding from day 15 to 37.

In its sample, this clonotype was seen a few times. This clone's antigen is unknown. No qualities accompany the bases; no much larger clone lies one base away. In the germline V gene, CDR1 corresponds to SGHTA and CDR2 to FQGNSA. Trimmed from V: 1 base; trimmed from J: 5 bases; junction bases lacking a gene match: 6. Its CDR3 holds 15 amino acids, cysteine through phenylalanine. The retained sequence is limited to the CDR3, 45 bases, with the frame set at the first base. PBMCs were isolated by Ficoll-Paque density gradient centrifugation. Instrument on record: Illumina NovaSeq 6000. cDNA libraries for TCRalpha and TCRbeta were prepared by 5'RACE using constant-segment primers, with sample barcodes and unique molecular identifiers added. RNA was extracted from every sample with Trizol reagent. Library amplification was performed in two PCR steps, and a second sample barcode and Illumina TruSeq adapters were introduced in the second step. The libraries were sequenced on an Illumina NovaSeq using 2 x 150 bp paired-end reads. The study's own analysis went as follows. Demultiplexing of reads and collapsing into UMI-guided consensus sequences were performed with migec v1.2.7. Using mixcr v2.1.11, the UMI consensuses were aligned to TRA and TRB V and J templates and assembled into clonotypes. Clonotypes were classified as expanded or contracted when called significant by both edgeR and NoisET, with noise models trained on biological replicates. edgeR calls used a false discovery rate-adjusted p below 0.01 and a log2 fold-change threshold of 1. As an exploratory analysis of dynamics, max-normalized trajectories of the 1000 most abundant clonotypes were examined by PCA with hierarchical clustering. The CD4 or CD8 phenotype of responding clones was assigned using the separately sequenced CD4+ and CD8+ repertoires. Clones were called with MiXCR by TCRdb after fastp trimmed the public reads at Q25, and only in-frame beta chains were retained. Entries are consolidated by CDR3 protein sequence, retaining the most common genes and DNA. TCRdb, not the authors, supplied the V and J calls. The table for this sample lists about 320,000 distinct CDR3 sequences; around an eighth of them were counted only once. The ten top clones hold 21% of the sample.

The V and J segments used are TRBV7-2 and TRBJ2-5; 8 nucleotides in the junction match TRBD1. The sample consisted of PBMCs or a T cell subset sorted from them (not recorded which). This receptor was obtained from a man aged 18 to 35 who had mild COVID-19 (a few samples of this study predate the infection). The sample titles of this study are shuffled in the database, so cell type and time point are left out; the donor was told from shared clones. The CDR3 protein is CASSLGDRRRETQYF. At the DNA level, the sequence is TGTGCCAGCAGCTTAGGGGACAGGAGGAGGGAGACCCAGTACTTC.